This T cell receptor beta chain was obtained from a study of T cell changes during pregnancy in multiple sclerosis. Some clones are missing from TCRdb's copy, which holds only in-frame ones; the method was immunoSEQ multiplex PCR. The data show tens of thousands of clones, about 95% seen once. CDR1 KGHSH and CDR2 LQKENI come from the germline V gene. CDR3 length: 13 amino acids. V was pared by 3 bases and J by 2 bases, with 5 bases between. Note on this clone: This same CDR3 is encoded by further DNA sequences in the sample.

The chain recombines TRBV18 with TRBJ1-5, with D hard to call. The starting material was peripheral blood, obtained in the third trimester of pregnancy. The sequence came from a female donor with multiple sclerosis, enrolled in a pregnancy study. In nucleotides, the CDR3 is TGTGCCAGCTCACCGCAGGGCAATCAGCCCCAGCATTTT. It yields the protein CASSPQGNQPQHF.